Following are 28 T cell receptor beta chains from one sample sequenced in a study of blood T cells in healthy people across ages. For the second PCR, which ran for roughly 6 to 12 cycles, a sample-barcoded 5' primer and a J-beta primer mix were used. TCRdb ran MiXCR on the 5' RACE reads and lists one entry per CDR3 protein. Among roughly 1.6 million distinct CDR3 sequences listed, approximately 32% were seen once. The source material was blood. All receptors come from a woman in her thirties in good health.

This chain links TRBV7-6 with TRBJ1-4, with D unresolved. The CDR3 has 16 residues. The V gene lost 4 bases and the J gene lost 2 bases, with 14 bases spanning the gap. CDR1 and CDR2 from the germline V gene are SGHVS and FNYEAQ. This chain's CDR3 is CASSWRPWRTNEKLFF. In DNA, the CDR3 is TGTGCCAGCAGCTGGAGGCCGTGGCGGACTAATGAAAAACTGTTTTTT.

The rearrangement links TRBV20-1 to TRBJ2-1, with D possibly TRBD1 on 6 matching bases. CDR3 length equals 12 residues. Trimming took 0 bases from V and 13 from J, leaving 13 bases between them. Germline V lookup: CDR1 DFQATT, CDR2 SNEGSKA (reference sequence). The DNA of the CDR3 is TGCAGTGCTAGAGATTCCGGGACACGACAGTTCTTC. It specifies CSARDSGTRQFF.

This clonotype was detected a few times. The chain carries TRBV4-1 and TRBJ2-7; 8 positions agree with TRBD1. With 5 bases clipped from V and 4 bases from J, the junction kept 7 bases outside the gene matches. Germline values: CDR1 MGHRA, CDR2 YSYEKL. The CDR3 consists of 14 residues. The CDR3 loop is CASSARTGFYEQYF. The CDR3, as DNA: TGCGCCAGCAGCGCACGGACAGGGTTTTACGAGCAGTACTTC.

This chain links TRBV20-1 with TRBJ2-7, with 11 positions matching TRBD2. V shed 5 bases, J shed 0 bases, and the junction held 6 bases outside the gene matches. Per the germline V gene, CDR1 is DFQATT and CDR2 is SNEGSKA (reference sequence). CDR3 length: 15 residues. This chain's CDR3 is CSAFSTSGVSYEQYF. Written as DNA, the CDR3 is TGCAGTGCTTTCTCGACTAGCGGGGTCTCCTACGAGCAGTACTTC.

This clonotype was picked up a small number of times. CDR3 bases: TGTGCCAGCACTCGGGCCTCCCACGATACGCAGTATTTT. Translation gives CASTRASHDTQYF. The chain is built from TRBV28 and TRBJ2-3; D remains ambiguous. CDR3 size: 13 residues. V lost 7 bases, J lost 6 bases, and 14 bases lay in between. CDR1 and CDR2 from the germline V gene are MDHEN and SYDVKM. Together with reference TRBV28 and TRBJ2-3, the CDR3 gives the full variable domain: DVKVTQSSRYLVKRTGEKVFLECVQDMDHENMFWYRQDPGLGLRLIYFSYDVKMKEKGDIPEGYSVSREKKERFSLILESASTNQTSMYLCASTRASHDTQYFGPGTRLTVL.

CDR3 sequence reads: CASSLAPSGVPSSYNEQFF. In DNA, the CDR3 is TGTGCCAGCAGCTTAGCCCCTAGCGGGGTACCGAGCTCCTACAATGAGCAGTTCTTC. The chain employs TRBV7-8 and TRBJ2-1, with 9 positions matching TRBD2. Germline V gene sequence: CDR1 SGHVS, CDR2 FQNEAQ. The CDR3 covers 19 residues. With 0 bases clipped from V and 0 bases from J, the junction kept 9 bases outside the gene matches.

With respect to this clonotype: The junction and the germline gene differ at one end; a read error may be behind it. This sequence joins TRBV6-1 and TRBJ2-6; D assignment may be TRBD1 or TRBD2 (6 bases each). The CDR3 has 18 residues. The germline V gene encodes CDR1 MNHNS and CDR2 SASEGT. CDR3 coding DNA: TGTGCCAGCAGTGAAACAGGGAGGAATATCCCTGGGGCCAACGTCCGGACTTTC. Translating it yields CASSETGRNIPGANVRTF.

A few counts support this clonotype. This chain uses TRBV2 with TRBJ1-2; no firm D call. This CDR3 comprises 12 residues. Trimming pared 6 bases from V and 8 bases from J, leaving 13 bases between. Germline CDR1 SNHLY, CDR2 FYNNEI. Here the CDR3 reads CASRGAWYGYTF. The CDR3 DNA sequence: TGTGCCAGCAGGGGCGCATGGTACGGCTACACCTTC.

The V gene is TRBV7-3, the J gene TRBJ2-3; 13 bases map to TRBD2. CDR1 and CDR2 (germline): SGHTA, FQGTGA. This CDR3 contains 16 residues. V lost 5 bases and J lost 4; bases outside the gene matches: 6. CDR3 residues: CASSRLLAGGPDTQYF. CDR3 DNA sequence: TGTGCCAGCAGCCGACTACTAGCGGGGGGGCCAGATACGCAGTATTTT.

This clonotype has a count of ten or more. The rearrangement joins TRBV9 to TRBJ2-7; D perhaps matches TRBD2 (5 bases). The germline gives CDR1 SGDLS, CDR2 YYNGEE. The CDR3 has 15 amino acids. V lost 4 bases and J lost 3, with 17 bases in between. CDR3 sequence (DNA): TGTGCCAGCAGCCTAGACGGCGGAGGAGGCTACGAGCAGTACTTC. It specifies CASSLDGGGGYEQYF.

About this clonotype: A much bigger clone sits one base away, suggesting this may be a read error. This chain joins TRBV29-1 and TRBJ2-3; 11 bases agree with TRBD2. CDR1 and CDR2 (germline): SQVTM, ANQGSEA. This CDR3 spans 15 amino acids. The CDR3 loop is CSVAFSGGATDTRYF. DNA for the CDR3: TGCAGCGTTGCCTTTAGCGGGGGGGCCACAGATACGCGGTATTTT.

The V gene is TRBV11-2, the J gene TRBJ2-4; 7 nucleotides align to TRBD2. The J call may be wrong; the DNA end is better matched by TRBJ2-7. The CDR3 covers 16 residues. In germline, CDR1 is SGHAT, CDR2 FQNNGV. This CDR3 is CASSIKREGRFREQYF. CDR3 sequence (DNA): TGTGCCAGCAGCATCAAGCGGGAAGGAAGGTTTCGCGAGCAGTACTTC.

This clonotype occurred a few times. The chain is built from TRBV12-3 or TRBV12-4 and TRBJ1-2, with D possibly TRBD1 on 6 matching bases. Trimming stripped 3 bases from V and 7 bases from J, with 12 bases between. The CDR3 extends over 13 amino acids. The CDR3 protein is CASSFSEGGGYTF. The CDR3 DNA reads as TGTGCCAGCAGTTTCTCCGAAGGGGGTGGCTACACCTTC.

This clonotype was seen repeatedly, ten times or more. This sequence joins TRBV4-1 and TRBJ2-7, with 10 positions matching TRBD2. The CDR3 is made up of 15 amino acids. Germline CDR1 is MGHRA and CDR2 is YSYEKL. Trimming at V came to 1 base and at J to 3 bases, leaving 3 bases not matched to a gene. CDR3 loop: CASSQGASGSYEQYF. CDR3 DNA: TGCGCCAGCAGCCAAGGCGCTAGCGGGAGCTACGAGCAGTACTTC.

This chain joins TRBV9 and TRBJ2-5; 8 bases agree with TRBD1. This CDR3 has 16 amino acids. The V gene's germline CDR1 is SGDLS and CDR2 YYNGEE. Losses at the gene ends were 3 bases for V and 4 bases for J; bases not matched to a gene: 11. This CDR3 is CASSALNQGAGETQYF. The CDR3 DNA follows: TGTGCCAGCAGCGCCTTAAACCAGGGGGCGGGAGAGACCCAGTACTTC.

The chain recombines TRBV7-9 with TRBJ2-7; 8 nucleotides align to TRBD2. Germline loops: CDR1 SEHNR, CDR2 FQNEAQ (reference sequence). The CDR3 covers 15 residues. V trimming: 5 bases; J trimming: 0 bases; junction bases outside the gene matches: 6. CDR3 coding DNA: TGTGCCAGCAGCCGAGCGGGACTAGGCTCCTACGAGCAGTACTTC. Protein sequence: CASSRAGLGSYEQYF.

This chain links TRBV27 with TRBJ1-2, with D possibly TRBD1 on 5 matching bases. V lost 6 bases to trimming and J lost 4 bases, with 18 bases between them. The length of the CDR3 is 15 residues. Looked up from germline, CDR1 is MNHEY and CDR2 is SMNVEV (reference sequence). CDR3 residues: CASRPGRFQIYGYTF. The CDR3 nucleotides read TGTGCCAGCAGACCGGGGCGTTTCCAAATCTATGGCTACACCTTC.

The rearrangement joins TRBV3-1 to TRBJ2-3; TRBD2 is a possible D gene (6 bases). V gave up 1 base and J gave up 2 bases, with 10 bases separating them. This CDR3 spans 15 amino acids. The germline V gene encodes CDR1 LGHDT and CDR2 YNNKEL (reference sequence). Here the CDR3 DNA reads TGTGCCAGCAGCCAAGGACCGCGGGACACAGATACGCAGTATTTT. This codes for CASSQGPRDTDTQYF.

In this sample, this clonotype turned up a few times. The chain uses TRBV27 and TRBJ2-5; 8 nucleotides line up with TRBD2. The V and J ends lost 6 bases and 2 bases, in that order; junction bases with no gene match: 11. This CDR3 is built from 16 residues. Germline V lookup: CDR1 MNHEY, CDR2 SMNVEV (reference sequence). CDR3: CASSLDWSGGQETQYF. CDR3 bases: TGTGCCAGCAGCCTCGATTGGAGCGGGGGTCAAGAGACCCAGTACTTC.

This clonotype has more than one count but fewer than ten. J is TRBJ2-1 and V is TRBV6-2 or TRBV6-3; no definite D call. The CDR3 has 13 residues. V lost 8 bases and J lost 4, with 12 bases in between. Germline-derived CDR1 and CDR2 are MNHEY and SVGEGT. The CDR3 region is CASYSARYNEQFF. The DNA of the CDR3 is TGTGCCAGCTACTCAGCTCGTTACAATGAGCAGTTCTTC.

This clonotype turned up a few times. V and J are TRBV2 and TRBJ2-7, with 7 positions matching TRBD2. Germline loops: CDR1 SNHLY, CDR2 FYNNEI. The CDR3 length is 18 residues. With 3 bases clipped from V and 0 bases from J, the junction kept 14 bases outside the gene matches. The CDR3 loop reads CASSDSGFGRGSSYEQYF. CDR3 nucleotide sequence: TGTGCCAGCAGTGATAGTGGTTTCGGGCGGGGGAGCTCCTACGAGCAGTACTTC.

With regard to this clonotype: The junction shows a germline mismatch at one end, possibly a read error. The V call is TRBV30, the J call TRBJ1-4; D gene unclear. The CDR3 loop spans 13 amino acids. In germline, CDR1 is GTSNPN, CDR2 SVGIG (reference sequence). The chain's CDR3 is CAWSVPVNEKRFF. The CDR3 DNA reads as TGTGCCTGGAGTGTACCCGTAAATGAAAAACGGTTTTTT.

This clonotype showed up just a few times. The chain recombines TRBV6-1 with TRBJ1-1, with unresolved D. Germline-derived CDR1 and CDR2 are MNHNS and SASEGT. Trimming removed 4 bases at V and 3 bases at J, with 9 bases between. The CDR3 contains 13 residues. The chain's CDR3 is CASSVGLDTEAFF. The CDR3 coding sequence is TGTGCCAGCAGTGTTGGCTTGGACACTGAAGCTTTCTTT.

A word on this clonotype: A much bigger clone sits one base away, suggesting this may be a read error. The chain joins TRBV4-1 to TRBJ2-3; TRBD2 aligns across 10 bases. The CDR3 spans 16 residues. CDR1 and CDR2 (germline): MGHRA, YSYEKL. V lost 4 bases and J lost 0; bases outside the gene matches: 4. CDR3 coding DNA: TGCGCCAGCAGCCGAACTAGCGGGGAAAGCACAGATACGCAGTATTTT. Encoded protein: CASSRTSGESTDTQYF.

In its sample, this clonotype was seen a few times. CDR3 bases: TGTGCCAGCCTTCCAGGGACAGCTAGCAATCAGCCCCAGCATTTT. This encodes CASLPGTASNQPQHF. The chain carries TRBV6-2 or TRBV6-3 and TRBJ1-5, with 7 bases fitting TRBD1. This CDR3 is 15 amino acids long. Germline V CDR1 and CDR2: MNHEY, SVGEGT. Trimming took 8 bases from V and 0 from J; bases not matched to a gene: 7.

This clonotype has just a few counts. The V and J genes are TRBV7-9 and TRBJ1-4; a weak D match, TRBD1 (6 bases). CDR1 and CDR2 (germline): SEHNR, FQNEAQ (reference sequence). There are 16 residues in the CDR3. V lost 5 bases, J lost 4 bases, and 17 bases lay in between. The CDR3 spells CASSPWGAGGNEKLFF. The CDR3 nucleotides are TGTGCCAGCAGCCCCTGGGGGGCAGGCGGTAATGAAAAACTGTTTTTT.

This clonotype came up a few times. The V call is TRBV2, the J call TRBJ2-2; D is perhaps TRBD1 (7 bases). CDR3 length equals 15 residues. V was clipped by 1 base and J by 4 bases, with 10 bases between them. The germline V gene has CDR1 SNHLY and CDR2 FYNNEI. The CDR3 DNA is TGTGCCAGCAGTGAAGGACAGGGAGGCACCGGGGAGCTGTTTTTT. This translates into CASSEGQGGTGELFF.

The genes are TRBV5-1 and TRBJ2-1; D possibly corresponds to TRBD2 (6 bases). In germline, CDR1 is SGHRS, CDR2 YFSETQ. Trimming cost V 2 bases and J 8 bases, with 17 bases left between them. The CDR3 sequence is 15 residues long. CDR3 DNA: TGCGCCAGCAGCTTCGGGGCGGGGCTCAGGTATGAGCAGTTCTTC. Translation: CASSFGAGLRYEQFF.